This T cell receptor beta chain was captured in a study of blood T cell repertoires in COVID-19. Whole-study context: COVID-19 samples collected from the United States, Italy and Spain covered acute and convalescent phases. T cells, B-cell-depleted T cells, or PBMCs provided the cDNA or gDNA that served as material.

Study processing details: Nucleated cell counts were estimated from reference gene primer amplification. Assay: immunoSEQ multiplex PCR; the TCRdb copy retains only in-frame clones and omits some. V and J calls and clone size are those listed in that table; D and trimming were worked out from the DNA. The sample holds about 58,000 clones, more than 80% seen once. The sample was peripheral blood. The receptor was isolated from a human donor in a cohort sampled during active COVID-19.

CDR3 DNA sequence: TGTGCCAGCTCAACCCGACAAGATCCGATGAACACTGAAGCTTTCTTT. Protein sequence: CASSTRQDPMNTEAFF. The chain links TRBV18 to TRBJ1-1; D uncertain. Germline V CDR1 and CDR2: KGHSH, LQKENI. This CDR3 is 16 amino acids long. Between the trimmed V and J ends, which lost 5 bases and 0 bases, there was a span of 16 bases.